The rows below give T cell receptor beta chains drawn from one sample of a study of CD8+CD57+ T cells in acquired aplastic anemia. TCRdb processed the reads anew with MiXCR; each CDR3 protein has one entry. The table includes around 200,000 distinct CDR3 sequences, 50% to 70% detected once. Input material: sorted CD4+, CD8+, or CD8+CD57+ T cells (not recorded which) from PBMCs. Source of these receptors: a human donor with aplastic anemia. The conserved cysteine and the conserved F or W are not part of the CDR3 here.

v_gene: TRBV10-3
CDR3aa: AIREDRGTEAF

v_gene: TRBV9
CDR3aa: ASSGGLAGVNEQF

v_gene: TRBV20-1
CDR3aa: SARLGYRGEQY

v_gene: TRBV6-5
CDR3aa: ASSYSGGTQY

v_gene: TRBV24-1
CDR3aa: ATSDLSGGEETQY

v_gene: TRBV7-2
CDR3aa: ASGRPSGNTIY

v_gene: TRBV29-1
CDR3aa: SVDRSGQATQY

v_gene: TRBV5-1
CDR3aa: ASSSRPGTDTQY

v_gene: TRBV30
CDR3aa: AWSKFSYNSPLH

v_gene: TRBV5-6
CDR3aa: ASSDGTGFARELF

v_gene: TRBV5-1
CDR3aa: ASGDPTGTNTEAF

v_gene: TRBV7-3
CDR3aa: ASSVRMNTGELF

v_gene: TRBV7-2
CDR3aa: ASSSTSGSYEQY

v_gene: TRBV7-9
CDR3aa: ASSSSGGNYGYT

v_gene: TRBV7-8
CDR3aa: ASSPARNFAEKLF

v_gene: TRBV7-3
CDR3aa: ASSLRGRAYEQY

v_gene: TRBV7-2
CDR3aa: ASSGRLARGTGELF

v_gene: TRBV6-1
CDR3aa: ASSREGLAGLEQF

v_gene: TRBV2
CDR3aa: ASISGTGMGTLH

v_gene: TRBV2
CDR3aa: ASSEQGEDTDTQY

v_gene: TRBV7-2
CDR3aa: ASSLPGLAHERY

v_gene: TRBV20-1
CDR3aa: SARVGGRETGELF

v_gene: TRBV12-3/TRBV12-4
CDR3aa: ASSLGGSLAEAF

v_gene: TRBV24-1
CDR3aa: ATSAGQGPNQPQH

v_gene: TRBV24-1
CDR3aa: ATSDLGSQPQH

v_gene: TRBV5-1
CDR3aa: ASSVSGTQTYEQY

v_gene: TRBV20-1
CDR3aa: SAKHRDYHYEQY

v_gene: TRBV9
CDR3aa: ARPLSPGGEQY

v_gene: TRBV5-1
CDR3aa: ASSLVGLAPPNEQF

v_gene: TRBV24-1
CDR3aa: ATSDGRNYT

v_gene: TRBV2
CDR3aa: ASRAGSSYNEQF

v_gene: TRBV10-3
CDR3aa: AISEGQWNTEAF

v_gene: TRBV4-3
CDR3aa: ASSQAGSKNTEAF

v_gene: TRBV20-1
CDR3aa: SANPGLGYEQY

v_gene: TRBV7-8
CDR3aa: ASGDYEQF

v_gene: TRBV24-1
CDR3aa: ATSDQYSGGGELF

v_gene: TRBV5-6
CDR3aa: ASIRGEEHDEQF

v_gene: TRBV7-9
CDR3aa: ASSRDSDGYT